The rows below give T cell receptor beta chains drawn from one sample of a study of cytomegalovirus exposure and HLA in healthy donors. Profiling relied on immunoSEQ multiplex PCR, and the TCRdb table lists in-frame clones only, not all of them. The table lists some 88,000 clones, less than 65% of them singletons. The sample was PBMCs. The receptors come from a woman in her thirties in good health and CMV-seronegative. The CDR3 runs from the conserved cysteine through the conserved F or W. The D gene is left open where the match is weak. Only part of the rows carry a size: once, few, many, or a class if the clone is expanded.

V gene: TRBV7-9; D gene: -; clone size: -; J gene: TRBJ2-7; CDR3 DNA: TGTTCCAGCAGCTTAGTTGCAGGTAGCGAGCAGTACTTC; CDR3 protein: CSSSLVAGSEQYF
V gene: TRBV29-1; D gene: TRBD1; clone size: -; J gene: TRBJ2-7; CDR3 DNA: TGCAGCGTTATGACAGGGGGCGCCTACGAGCAGTACTTC; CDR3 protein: CSVMTGGAYEQYF
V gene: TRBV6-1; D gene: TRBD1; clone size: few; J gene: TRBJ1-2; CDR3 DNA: TGTGCCAGTGGGGGGACAGGGAAAACAAACTATGGCTACACCTTC; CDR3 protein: CASGGTGKTNYGYTF
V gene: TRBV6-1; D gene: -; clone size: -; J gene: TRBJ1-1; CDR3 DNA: TGTGCCAGCAGTTCGGGAGGCGCTGAAGCTTTCTTT; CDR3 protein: CASSSGGAEAFF
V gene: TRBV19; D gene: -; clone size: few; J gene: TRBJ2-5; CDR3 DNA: TGTGCCAGTAGTATAGATTGGACTGAGACCCAGTACTTC; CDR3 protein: CASSIDWTETQYF
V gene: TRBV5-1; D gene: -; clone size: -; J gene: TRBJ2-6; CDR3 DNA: TGCGCCAGCAGCTTGTCACCTAAAAGTCGTAGTCTCGGGGCCAACGTCCTGACTTTC; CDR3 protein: CASSLSPKSRSLGANVLTF
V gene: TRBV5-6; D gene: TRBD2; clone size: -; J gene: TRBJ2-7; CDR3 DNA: TGTGCCAGCAGCGTCCCTAGCGGGAGGAGCTCCTACGAGCAGTACTTC; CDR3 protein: CASSVPSGRSSYEQYF
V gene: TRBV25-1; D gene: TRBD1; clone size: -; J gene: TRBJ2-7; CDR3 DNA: TGTGCCAGCCTCGGACAGGGCTACGAGCAGTACTTC; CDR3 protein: CASLGQGYEQYF
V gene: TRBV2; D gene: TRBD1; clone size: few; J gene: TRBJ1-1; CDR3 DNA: TGTGCCAGCAGCATAGAGACAGGGGGCACTGAAGCTTTCTTT; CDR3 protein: CASSIETGGTEAFF
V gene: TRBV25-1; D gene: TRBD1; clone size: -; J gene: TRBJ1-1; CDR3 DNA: TGTGCCAGCAGTCCCCGGACAGGGTGGAGGACTGAAGCTTTCTTT; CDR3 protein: CASSPRTGWRTEAFF
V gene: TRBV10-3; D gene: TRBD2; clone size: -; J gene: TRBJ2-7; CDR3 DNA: TGTGCCATCAGGGAGGCACCGGGACTAGCGGGAGTGTACGAGCAGTACTTC; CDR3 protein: CAIREAPGLAGVYEQYF
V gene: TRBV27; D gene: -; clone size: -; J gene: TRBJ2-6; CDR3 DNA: TGTGCCAGCAGTCGGCAGGGTGGCTCTGGGGCCAACGTCCTGACTTTC; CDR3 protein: CASSRQGGSGANVLTF
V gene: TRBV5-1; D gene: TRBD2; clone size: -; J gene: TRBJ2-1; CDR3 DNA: TGCGCCAGCAGCCAGGGACTAGCGGGAGGAGGTGAGCAGTTCTTC; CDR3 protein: CASSQGLAGGGEQFF
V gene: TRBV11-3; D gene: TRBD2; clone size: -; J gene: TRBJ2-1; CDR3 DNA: TGTGCCAGCAGCAGCGGACTAGCTAATGAGCAGTTCTTC; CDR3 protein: CASSSGLANEQFF
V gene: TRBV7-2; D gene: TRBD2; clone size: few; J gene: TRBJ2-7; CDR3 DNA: TGTGCCAGCAGCTTACTAGCGGGGGGAGGCATCGAGCAGTACTTC; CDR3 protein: CASSLLAGGGIEQYF
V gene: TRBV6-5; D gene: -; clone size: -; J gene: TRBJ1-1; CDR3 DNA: TGTGCCAGCAGTTACGGGCAGGGCACTGAAGCTTTCTTT; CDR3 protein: CASSYGQGTEAFF
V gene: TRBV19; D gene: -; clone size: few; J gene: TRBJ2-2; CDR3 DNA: TGTGCCAGTAGTCGGCGGGCGCAAAACACCGGGGAGCTGTTTTTT; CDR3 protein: CASSRRAQNTGELFF
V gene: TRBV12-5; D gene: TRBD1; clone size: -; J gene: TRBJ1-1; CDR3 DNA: TGTGCTAGTGGTTTGGGACAGGGACAGGGTGTGAGCACTGAAGCTTTCTTT; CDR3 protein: CASGLGQGQGVSTEAFF
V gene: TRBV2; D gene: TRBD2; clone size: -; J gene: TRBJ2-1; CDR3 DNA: TGCGCCAGCAGTGAACCTGGACTAGCGGGGGGGCATGAGCAGTTCTTC; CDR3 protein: CASSEPGLAGGHEQFF
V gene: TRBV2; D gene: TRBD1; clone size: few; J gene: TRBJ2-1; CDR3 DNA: TGTGCCACCCAAGTGGACAGGGAGAATGAGCAGTTCTTC; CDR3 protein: CATQVDRENEQFF
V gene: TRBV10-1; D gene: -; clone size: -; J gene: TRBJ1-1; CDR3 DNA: TGCGCCAGCAGTGAGCCGGGGTTCTCTGAAGCTTTCTTT; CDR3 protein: CASSEPGFSEAFF
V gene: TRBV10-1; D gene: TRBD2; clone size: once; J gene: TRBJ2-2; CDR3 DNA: TGCGCCAGCAGGCCCGGGACTAGGGACACCGGGGAGCTGTTTTTT; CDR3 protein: CASRPGTRDTGELFF
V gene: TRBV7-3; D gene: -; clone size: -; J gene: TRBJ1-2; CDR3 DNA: TGTGCCAGCAGCCCCGGGGGAATCCGTGGCTACACCTTC; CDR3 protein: CASSPGGIRGYTF
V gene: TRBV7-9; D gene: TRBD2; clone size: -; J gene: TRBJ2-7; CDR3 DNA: TGTGCCAGCAGCTTGCCGGGGAGGGGTTACGAGCAGTACTTC; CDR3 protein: CASSLPGRGYEQYF
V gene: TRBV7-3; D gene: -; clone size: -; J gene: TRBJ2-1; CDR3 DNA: TGTGCCAGCAGTGAAGACGGGAGCTCCTACAATGAGCAGTTCTTC; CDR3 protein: CASSEDGSSYNEQFF
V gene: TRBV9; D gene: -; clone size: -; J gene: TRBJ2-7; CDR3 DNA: TGTGCCAGCAGCGTAGGGTGGGGCAGCTCCTACGAGCAGTACTTC; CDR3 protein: CASSVGWGSSYEQYF
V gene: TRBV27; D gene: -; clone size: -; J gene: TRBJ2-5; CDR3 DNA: TGTGCCAGCAGCCGTGGAACAGGGACCTTAGAGGAGACCCAGTACTTC; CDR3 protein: CASSRGTGTLEETQYF